These T cell receptor beta chains were read from a single sample in a study of blood T cell repertoires in COVID-19. Sequencing was performed with immunoSEQ multiplex PCR; in TCRdb, only in-frame clones are kept and a portion is missing. The sample has some 65,000 clones, 75% to 90% seen once. The specimen was peripheral blood. The receptors derive from a man aged 35-49 years with COVID-19, enrolled during active disease. Both conserved end residues are part of each CDR3. Each record gives: J gene, V gene, D gene, clone size, CDR3 DNA, CDR3 protein. D genes are given only for firm matches. Clone size is given for some rows only: seen once, a few or many times, or a class if the clone is expanded.

TRBJ2-1 | TRBV5-1 | - | - | TGCGCCAGCAGCCCTGGGACTTCGAGCTCCTACAATGAGCAGTTCTTC | CASSPGTSSSYNEQFF
TRBJ2-7 | TRBV20-1 | TRBD1 | - | TGCAGTGCCAGTTTAACAGGGGTAGGCTCCTACGAGCAGTACTTC | CSASLTGVGSYEQYF
TRBJ2-7 | TRBV30 | - | - | TGTGCCCTGGAAATAGCCACCTACGAGCAGTACTTC | CALEIATYEQYF
TRBJ1-3 | TRBV2 | - | - | TGTGCCAGCAGTCATGACACCTCTGGAAACACCATATATTTT | CASSHDTSGNTIYF
TRBJ1-1 | TRBV28 | - | - | TGTGCCAGCAGTTTGGACAAGCCTGAAGCTTTCTTT | CASSLDKPEAFF
TRBJ2-1 | TRBV7-2 | - | - | TGTGCCAGCAGCTTAGCGACCAGCGCCGTGTGGAATGAGCAGTTCTTC | CASSLATSAVWNEQFF
TRBJ1-2 | TRBV4-2 | - | - | TGTGCCAGCAGCCAAGATTTAAGGGGCGGATCCTATGGCTACACCTTC | CASSQDLRGGSYGYTF
TRBJ1-4 | TRBV7-9 | TRBD1 | - | TGTGCCAGCAGCCTCGGGACAGGGTTGCGAAAACTGTTTTTT | CASSLGTGLRKLFF
TRBJ1-1 | TRBV10-3 | - | - | TGTGCCATCAGCGGGGGACCCACTGAAGCTTTCTTT | CAISGGPTEAFF
TRBJ1-5 | TRBV2 | - | medium-sized | TGTGCCAGCAGTGAAGCCTATAGCAATCAGCCCCAGCATTTT | CASSEAYSNQPQHF
TRBJ2-6 | TRBV27 | TRBD2 | - | TGTGCCAGCAGTTTATATTTCACGGGGGGGCCTGGGGCCAACGTCCTGACTTTC | CASSLYFTGGPGANVLTF
TRBJ1-3 | TRBV6-5 | - | - | TGTGCCAGCAGTTACGATGTCAGATCTGGAAACACCATATATTTT | CASSYDVRSGNTIYF
TRBJ1-6 | TRBV3-1/TRBV3-2 | - | - | TGTGCCAGCAGCCGAGGACTGGGAAGAGATTCACCCCTCCACTTT | CASSRGLGRDSPLHF
TRBJ2-2 | TRBV3-1/TRBV3-2 | - | - | TGTGCCAGCAGCCAAGAAGGGGCTATCACCGGGGAGCTGTTTTTT | CASSQEGAITGELFF
TRBJ2-3 | TRBV4-1 | TRBD2 | - | TGCGCCAGCAGCCGAGCACCGGGACTAGCGGGGGGGGATAGCACAGATACGCAGTATTTT | CASSRAPGLAGGDSTDTQYF
TRBJ2-1 | TRBV11-2 | TRBD1 | - | TGTGCCAGCAGCTTAGGGACAGGGGGCAATGAGCAGTTCTTC | CASSLGTGGNEQFF
TRBJ1-6 | TRBV19 | - | - | TGTGCCAGTAGTACGGAGCCAGGGCGGAGTTCACCCCTCCACTTT | CASSTEPGRSSPLHF
TRBJ2-7 | TRBV5-1 | TRBD2 | - | TGCGCCAGCAGCTTGGGACTAGCGGGCGAGCAGTACTTC | CASSLGLAGEQYF
TRBJ1-1 | TRBV27 | - | - | TGTGCCAGTCAATTGACAGCGAACACTGAAGCTTTCTTT | CASQLTANTEAFF
TRBJ1-4 | TRBV27 | TRBD1 | - | TGTGCCAGCAGTTCACCCACAGGGGGAAACGAAAAACTGTTTTTT | CASSSPTGGNEKLFF
TRBJ1-2 | TRBV4-2 | - | - | TGTGCCAGCAGCCAAGGGGGAAGCGGAGCTAACTATGGCTACACCTTC | CASSQGGSGANYGYTF
TRBJ2-3 | TRBV11-2 | TRBD2 | - | TGTGCCAGCAGCAACCGCGTGAGGAGCGGGGGTTCCTCAGATACGCAGTATTTT | CASSNRVRSGGSSDTQYF
TRBJ1-2 | TRBV4-1 | - | - | TGCGCCAGCAGCCAAGAACCGGGACAAGGGGGCTACACCTTC | CASSQEPGQGGYTF
TRBJ2-7 | TRBV20-1 | - | - | TGCAGTGCTAGTGCGGGACAGCTCATCCACGAGCAGTACTTC | CSASAGQLIHEQYF
TRBJ1-4 | TRBV5-1 | TRBD1 | - | TGCGCCAGCAGCGTCCAGGGGGATTTGGATGAAAAACTGTTTTTT | CASSVQGDLDEKLFF
TRBJ1-2 | TRBV2 | TRBD1 | - | TGTGCCAGCAGCGAAGACAGGGGGGATGGCTACACCTTC | CASSEDRGDGYTF
TRBJ1-5 | TRBV7-9 | TRBD1 | - | TGTGCCAGCAGCTTAGGACAGGGGGCGGGTCAGCCCCAGCATTTT | CASSLGQGAGQPQHF
TRBJ2-5 | TRBV6-6 | - | - | TGTGCCAGCAGACCCGGAGGGTTGAAAGAGACCCAGTACTTC | CASRPGGLKETQYF
TRBJ2-6 | TRBV14 | TRBD1 | - | TGTGCCAGCAGTCAGAGGACAGGGTTACACTCTGGGGCCAACGTCCTGACTTTC | CASSQRTGLHSGANVLTF
TRBJ2-2 | TRBV5-4 | TRBD1 | - | TGTGCCAGCAGCTTACAGGGGCAGAACACCGGGGAGCTGTTTTTT | CASSLQGQNTGELFF
TRBJ1-4 | TRBV6-6 | TRBD1 | few | TGTGCCAGCAGAAACAGGGGGGGTGAAAAACTGTTTTTT | CASRNRGGEKLFF
TRBJ1-2 | TRBV6-5 | - | - | TGTGCCAGCAGGGTACAGGGAGTAGGCTACACCTTC | CASRVQGVGYTF
TRBJ1-1 | TRBV6-5 | TRBD1 | - | TGTGCCAGCAGAAGACAGGGGTACACTGAAGCTTTCTTT | CASRRQGYTEAFF
TRBJ2-5 | TRBV7-2 | TRBD1 | - | TGTGCCAGCAGCTCCAATCAGGGGGCGGAGACCCAGTACTTC | CASSSNQGAETQYF
TRBJ1-2 | TRBV18 | - | - | TGTGCCAGCTCCTCGCCCACGGGATCCTACACCTTC | CASSSPTGSYTF
TRBJ2-2 | TRBV5-8 | - | few | TGTGCCAGCAGCTTGACAGGACCGGAGCTGTTTTTT | CASSLTGPELFF
TRBJ1-4 | TRBV7-9 | TRBD1 | - | TGTGCCAGCAGAAGCAGACCCGGGACAGGGGGGAAACTGTTTTTT | CASRSRPGTGGKLFF
TRBJ1-4 | TRBV6-2/TRBV6-3 | TRBD1 | - | TGTGCCAGCAGTAGGACAGGGCTTGAAAAACTGTTTTTT | CASSRTGLEKLFF
TRBJ1-2 | TRBV9 | TRBD1 | - | TGTGCCAGCAGCGGCGGGGCAGGGGGCGCTGGATATGGCTACACCTTC | CASSGGAGGAGYGYTF
TRBJ2-7 | TRBV6-5 | - | - | TGTGCCAGCATAGTTACTCAAAGCTCCTACGAGCAGTACTTC | CASIVTQSSYEQYF
TRBJ1-2 | TRBV30 | - | - | TGTGCCTCCAGTCCTAACTATGGCTACACCTTC | CASSPNYGYTF
TRBJ2-1 | TRBV3-1/TRBV3-2 | - | - | TGTGCCAGCAGCCGGGTAGGCGGGGGCCTCAACAATGAGCAGTTCTTC | CASSRVGGGLNNEQFF
TRBJ2-5 | TRBV11-1 | TRBD1 | - | TGTGCCAGCAGCCCCACAGGGGTGGAGGAGACCCAGTACTTC | CASSPTGVEETQYF
TRBJ2-3 | TRBV19 | TRBD2 | - | TGTGCCAGTAGGGAGACTAGCGTAAGCACAGATACGCAGTATTTT | CASRETSVSTDTQYF
TRBJ2-4 | TRBV2 | TRBD2 | - | TGTGCCAGCAGTGAGGGACTAGCGGGAGCCAAAAACATTCAGTACTTC | CASSEGLAGAKNIQYF
TRBJ1-6 | TRBV28 | TRBD1 | - | TGTGCCAGCAGTTCGGGACAGGGGGAATCACCCCTCCACTTT | CASSSGQGESPLHF
TRBJ2-5 | TRBV3-1/TRBV3-2 | - | - | TGTGCCAGCAGCCAAGGAGCGGGCGCGGCGGGGACCCAGTACTTC | CASSQGAGAAGTQYF
TRBJ1-1 | TRBV5-1 | - | - | TGCGCCAGCAGACCTCCGGGTGAGAACACTGAAGCTTTCTTT | CASRPPGENTEAFF
TRBJ1-3 | TRBV28 | - | - | TGTGCCAGCAGTTTACCCCCCAGGCCCTCTGGAAACACCATATATTTT | CASSLPPRPSGNTIYF
TRBJ2-5 | TRBV11-3 | - | few | TGTGCCAGCAGCATTACAGGGTCGGGCGAGACCCAGTACTTC | CASSITGSGETQYF
TRBJ2-7 | TRBV10-3 | - | - | TGTGCCATCCGACAGACCTACGAGCAGTACTTC | CAIRQTYEQYF